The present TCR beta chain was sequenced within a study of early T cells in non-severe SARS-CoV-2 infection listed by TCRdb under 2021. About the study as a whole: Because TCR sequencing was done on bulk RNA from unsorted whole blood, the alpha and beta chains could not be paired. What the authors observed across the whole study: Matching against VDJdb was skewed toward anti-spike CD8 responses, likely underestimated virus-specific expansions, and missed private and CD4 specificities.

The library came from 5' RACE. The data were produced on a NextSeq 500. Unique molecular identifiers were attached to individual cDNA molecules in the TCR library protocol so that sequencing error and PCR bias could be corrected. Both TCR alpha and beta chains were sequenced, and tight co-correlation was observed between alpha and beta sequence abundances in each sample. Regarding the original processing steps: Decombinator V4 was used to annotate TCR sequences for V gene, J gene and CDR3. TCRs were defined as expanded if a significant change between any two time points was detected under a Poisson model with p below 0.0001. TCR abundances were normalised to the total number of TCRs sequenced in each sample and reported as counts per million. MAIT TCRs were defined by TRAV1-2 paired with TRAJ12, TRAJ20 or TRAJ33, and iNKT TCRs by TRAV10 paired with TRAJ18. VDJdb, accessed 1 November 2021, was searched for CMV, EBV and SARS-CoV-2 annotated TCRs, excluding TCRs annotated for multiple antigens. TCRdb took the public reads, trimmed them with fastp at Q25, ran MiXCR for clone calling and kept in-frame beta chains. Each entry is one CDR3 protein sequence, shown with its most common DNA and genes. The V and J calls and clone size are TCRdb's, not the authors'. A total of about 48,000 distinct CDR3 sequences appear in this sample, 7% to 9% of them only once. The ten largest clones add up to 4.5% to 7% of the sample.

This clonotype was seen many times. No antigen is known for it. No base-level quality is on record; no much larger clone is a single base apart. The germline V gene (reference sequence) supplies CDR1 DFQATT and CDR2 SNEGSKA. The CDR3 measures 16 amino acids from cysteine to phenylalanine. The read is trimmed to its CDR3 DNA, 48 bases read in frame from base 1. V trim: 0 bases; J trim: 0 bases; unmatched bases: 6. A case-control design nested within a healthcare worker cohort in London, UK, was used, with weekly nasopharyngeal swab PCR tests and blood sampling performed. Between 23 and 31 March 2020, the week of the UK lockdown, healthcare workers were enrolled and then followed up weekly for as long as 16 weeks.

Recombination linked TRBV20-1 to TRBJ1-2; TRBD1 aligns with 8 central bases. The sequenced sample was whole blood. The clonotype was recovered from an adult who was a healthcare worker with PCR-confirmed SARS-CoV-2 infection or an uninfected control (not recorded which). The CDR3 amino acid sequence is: CSARDPTGATNYGYTF. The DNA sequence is TGCAGTGCTAGAGACCCGACAGGGGCGACTAACTATGGCTACACCTTC.